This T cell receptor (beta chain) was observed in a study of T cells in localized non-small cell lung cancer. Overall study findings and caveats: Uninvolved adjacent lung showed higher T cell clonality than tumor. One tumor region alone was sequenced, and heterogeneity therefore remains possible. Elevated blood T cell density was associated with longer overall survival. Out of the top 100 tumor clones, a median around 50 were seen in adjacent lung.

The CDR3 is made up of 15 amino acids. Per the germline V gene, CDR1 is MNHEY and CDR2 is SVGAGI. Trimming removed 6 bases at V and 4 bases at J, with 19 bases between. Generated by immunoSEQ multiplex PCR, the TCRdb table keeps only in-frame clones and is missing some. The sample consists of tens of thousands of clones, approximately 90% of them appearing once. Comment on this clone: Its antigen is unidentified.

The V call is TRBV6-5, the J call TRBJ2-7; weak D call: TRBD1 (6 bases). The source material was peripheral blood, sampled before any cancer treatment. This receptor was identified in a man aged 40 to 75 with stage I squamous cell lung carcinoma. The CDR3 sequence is CASRRGQTTNYEQYF. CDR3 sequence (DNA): TGTGCCAGCAGACGTGGACAGACTACAAATTACGAGCAGTACTTC.